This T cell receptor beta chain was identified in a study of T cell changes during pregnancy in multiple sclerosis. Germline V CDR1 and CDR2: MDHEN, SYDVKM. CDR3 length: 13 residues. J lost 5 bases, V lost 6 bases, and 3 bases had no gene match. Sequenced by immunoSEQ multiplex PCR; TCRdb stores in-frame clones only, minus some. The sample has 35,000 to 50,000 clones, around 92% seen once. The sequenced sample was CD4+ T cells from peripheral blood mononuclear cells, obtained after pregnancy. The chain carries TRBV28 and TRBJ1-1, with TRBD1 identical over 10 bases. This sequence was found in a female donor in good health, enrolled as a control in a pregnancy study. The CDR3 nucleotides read TGTGCCAGCAGGGGACAGGGGTGGACTGAAGCTTTCTTT. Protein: CASRGQGWTEAFF.